Listed below are T cell receptor beta chains from one sample, sequenced in a study of T cell responses to AZD1222 COVID-19 vaccine. Assay used: immunoSEQ multiplex PCR; TCRdb lists only in-frame clones, some missing. The sample holds roughly 160,000 clones, 75% to 90% seen once. The sample here was peripheral blood, taken on day 0 of AZD1222 vaccination. These receptors came from an adult in good health. The CDR3 runs from the conserved cysteine through the conserved F or W. D genes are given only for firm matches. Where a row states a size, it is once, few, many or the class of an expanded clone; other rows omit it.

DNA	CDR3	size	V	J	D
TGTGCCAGCAGGTACAACCTTGGGCCCCAGCATTTT	CASRYNLGPQHF	-	TRBV6-2/TRBV6-3	TRBJ1-5	-
TGTGCCAGCAGCTTCGCGGCTGGCTCCTACGAGCAGTACTTC	CASSFAAGSYEQYF	-	TRBV5-4	TRBJ2-7	-
TGTGCCAGCAGGTCGGGGGGCCTGAACACCGGGGAGCTGTTTTTT	CASRSGGLNTGELFF	-	TRBV7-9	TRBJ2-2	-
TGTGCCTCGGAGGTGGACTCTGGAAACACCATATATTTT	CASEVDSGNTIYF	-	TRBV30	TRBJ1-3	-
TGTGCCAGCAGCGTAGCAACAGGAGGGGAAAACATTCAGTACTTC	CASSVATGGENIQYF	-	TRBV9	TRBJ2-4	-
TGTGCCAGCAGTGGTGGGTGGACGGGGACCGGGGAGCTGTTTTTT	CASSGGWTGTGELFF	once	TRBV27	TRBJ2-2	-
TGTGCCAGCAGTGTGGGACTAGGCGAGGAGACCCAGTACTTC	CASSVGLGEETQYF	-	TRBV2	TRBJ2-5	TRBD2
TGTGCCAGCAGTTTTACAGGGGGGGTGTATAATTCACCCCTCCACTTT	CASSFTGGVYNSPLHF	-	TRBV27	TRBJ1-6	TRBD1
TGTGCCAGCTCACCGGGTGAGACAGGGGATGGCTACACCTTC	CASSPGETGDGYTF	-	TRBV18	TRBJ1-2	TRBD1
TGTGCCAGCAGCCCCCAGCAGAATAATCAGCCCCAGCATTTT	CASSPQQNNQPQHF	-	TRBV6-5	TRBJ1-5	-
TGTGCCAGCAGTTACTTTACCCGGGGCGGCACAGATACGCAGTATTTT	CASSYFTRGGTDTQYF	-	TRBV6-5	TRBJ2-3	-
TGTGCCAGCAGTACCCGAGGGGGTGGAGATACGCAGTATTTT	CASSTRGGGDTQYF	-	TRBV28	TRBJ2-3	-
TGTGCCAGCAGTGAATCACGGCGGGCCTATGGCTACACCTTC	CASSESRRAYGYTF	-	TRBV2	TRBJ1-2	-
TGTGCCAGCAGCGAGGACAATAGCAATCAGCCCCAGCATTTT	CASSEDNSNQPQHF	-	TRBV7-9	TRBJ1-5	-
TGCGCCAGCAGCCAAGAGGGGACAGGGACTGCAACTAATGAAAAACTGTTTTTT	CASSQEGTGTATNEKLFF	-	TRBV4-3	TRBJ1-4	TRBD1